This is a list of T cell receptor beta chains from one sample in a study of T-cell reconstitution after alpha-beta-depleted transplantation in children. Via MiXCR, TCRdb re-called the PCR reads, giving one row per CDR3 protein. The top ten hold roughly an eighth of the sample, which has about 150,000 distinct CDR3 sequences, 11% seen once. Here the sequenced sample was PBMCs, taken before TCRalphabeta/CD19-depleted stem cell transplant. The receptors derive from a boy between 2 and 10 years old with acute myeloid leukemia, due to receive a stem cell transplant. Each CDR3 is given with its conserved first and last residue. A D gene is named only where the DNA matches it firmly. Some rows mark clone size as missing; the rest say once, few, many or name a class of expanded clone.

cdr3_aa | cdr3_nt | clone_size | v_call | d_call | j_call
CASRWPEETQYF | TGTGCCAGCAGGTGGCCCGAGGAGACCCAGTACTTC | few | TRBV2 | . | TRBJ2-5
CASSPYGNAYEQYF | TGTGCCAGCAGCCCATACGGGAATGCCTACGAGCAGTACTTC | many | TRBV9 | . | TRBJ2-7
CASSPGDRRTDTQYF | TGCGCCAGCAGCCCCGGAGATCGGAGGACAGATACGCAGTATTTT | many | TRBV5-1 | . | TRBJ2-3
CAWRGPGQLFNGYTF | TGTGCCTGGAGGGGGCCGGGACAGCTTTTTAATGGCTACACCTTC | many | TRBV30 | TRBD1 | TRBJ1-2
CAQEGLNTEAFF | TGTGCCCAAGAGGGGTTGAACACTGAAGCTTTCTTT | many | TRBV7-9 | . | TRBJ1-1
CASSISTNSPLHF | TGTGCCAGTAGTATTTCGACGAATTCACCCCTCCACTTT | many | TRBV19 | . | TRBJ1-6
CASSQDLRSYEQYF | TGTGCCAGCAGCCAAGATCTCCGGTCCTACGAGCAGTACTTC | many | TRBV3-1 | . | TRBJ2-7
CASSFGQGNPYTF | TGTGCCAGCAGCTTCGGACAGGGGAACCCGTACACCTTC | many | TRBV5-6 | TRBD1 | TRBJ1-2
CASRQGGRGYEQYF | TGTGCCAGCAGGCAAGGGGGCCGTGGGTACGAGCAGTACTTC | many | TRBV13 | TRBD1 | TRBJ2-7
CSARSAAGTGGPIGGYTF | TGCAGTGCCAGAAGTGCCGCCGGGACAGGGGGCCCTATTGGCGGCTACACCTTC | many | TRBV20-1 | TRBD1 | TRBJ1-2
CASSLISQRETGELFF | TGTGCCAGCAGTTTAATTAGTCAGCGGGAAACCGGGGAGCTGTTTTTT | many | TRBV28 | TRBD2 | TRBJ2-2
CASSIYRLLSNQPQHF | TGTGCCAGTAGTATTTACCGATTACTTAGCAATCAGCCCCAGCATTTT | . | TRBV19 | . | TRBJ1-5
CASSLWDGGNQPQHF | TGTGCCAGCAGTTTGTGGGATGGGGGCAATCAGCCCCAGCATTTT | many | TRBV28 | . | TRBJ1-5
CASSARASRGEAFF | TGTGCCAGCAGTGCGCGGGCCTCTAGGGGTGAAGCTTTCTTT | many | TRBV12-3/TRBV12-4 | . | TRBJ1-1
CASSDSSGVFTGELFF | TGTGCCAGCAGTGATTCAAGCGGGGTTTTCACCGGGGAGCTGTTTTTT | many | TRBV2 | TRBD2 | TRBJ2-2
CASSVQTSGTYNSPLHF | TGCGCCAGCAGCGTTCAAACTTCGGGAACATATAATTCACCCCTCCACTTT | many | TRBV5-1 | . | TRBJ1-6
CSAHGLAGVGELFF | TGCAGTGCCCACGGACTAGCGGGAGTCGGGGAGCTGTTTTTT | many | TRBV20-1 | TRBD2 | TRBJ2-2
CASSDGAGAIYNEQFF | TGTGCCAGCAGTGACGGAGCGGGAGCCATCTACAATGAGCAGTTCTTC | many | TRBV2 | TRBD2 | TRBJ2-1
CASSAQGAKGPQETQYF | TGTGCCAGCAGCGCACAGGGGGCGAAGGGGCCCCAAGAGACCCAGTACTTC | many | TRBV7-9 | TRBD1 | TRBJ2-5
CASSLRVNTGELFF | TGTGCCAGCAGCTTGAGGGTTAACACCGGGGAGCTGTTTTTT | many | TRBV5-6 | . | TRBJ2-2
CASSPGHNSNQPQHF | TGCGCCAGCAGCCCGGGACATAATAGCAATCAGCCCCAGCATTTT | many | TRBV5-1 | . | TRBJ1-5
CASSLEDGLRGYTF | TGTGCCAGCAGCTTAGAGGACGGCCTCCGGGGCTACACCTTC | many | TRBV7-9 | . | TRBJ1-2